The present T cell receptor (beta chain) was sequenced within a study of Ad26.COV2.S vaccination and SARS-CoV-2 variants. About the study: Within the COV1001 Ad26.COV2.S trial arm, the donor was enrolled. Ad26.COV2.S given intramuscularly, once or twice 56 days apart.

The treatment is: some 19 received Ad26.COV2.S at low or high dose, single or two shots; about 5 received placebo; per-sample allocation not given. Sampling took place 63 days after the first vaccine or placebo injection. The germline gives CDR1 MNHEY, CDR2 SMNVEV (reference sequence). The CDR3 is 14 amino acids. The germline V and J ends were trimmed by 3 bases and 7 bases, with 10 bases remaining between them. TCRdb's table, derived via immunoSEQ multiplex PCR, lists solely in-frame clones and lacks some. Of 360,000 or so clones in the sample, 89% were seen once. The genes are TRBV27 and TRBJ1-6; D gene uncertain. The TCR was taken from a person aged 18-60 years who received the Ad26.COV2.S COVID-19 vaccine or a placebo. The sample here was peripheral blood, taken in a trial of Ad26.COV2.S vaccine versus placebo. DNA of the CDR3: TGTGCCAGCAGTTTCCGGGGTCAGAATTCACCCCTCCACTTT. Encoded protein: CASSFRGQNSPLHF.